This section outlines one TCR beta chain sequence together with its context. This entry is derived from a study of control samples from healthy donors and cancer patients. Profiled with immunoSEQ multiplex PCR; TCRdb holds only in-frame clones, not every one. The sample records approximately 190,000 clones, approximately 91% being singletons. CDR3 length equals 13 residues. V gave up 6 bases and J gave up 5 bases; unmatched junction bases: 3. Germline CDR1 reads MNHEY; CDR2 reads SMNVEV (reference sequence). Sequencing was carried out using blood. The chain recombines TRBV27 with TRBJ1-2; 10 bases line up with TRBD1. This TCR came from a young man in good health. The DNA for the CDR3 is TGTGCCAGCAGCTGGACAGGGGGATATGGCTACACCTTC. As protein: CASSWTGGYGYTF.